This TCR beta chain was profiled in a study of cytomegalovirus exposure and HLA in healthy donors. Whole-study results and caveats: Upon later analysis, TCR association rates were observed to vary by HLA locus, being highest for DRB1 and lowest for HLA-C.

The germline gives CDR1 LGHNA, CDR2 YNFKEQ. Trimming pared 4 bases from V and 9 bases from J, leaving 21 bases between. The CDR3 is made up of 15 amino acids. A multiplex PCR was run with 60 Vbeta primers and 13 Jbeta primers. Method: immunoSEQ multiplex PCR; TCRdb's copy keeps in-frame clones and lacks some. The sample consists of 110,000 to 150,000 clones, 60% to 80% of them appearing once. Concerning this clone itself: As yet, its antigen is unknown.

Material for sequencing was PBMCs. The chain uses TRBV4-2 and TRBJ1-2, with D perhaps matching TRBD1 (6 bases). This sequence originates from a male donor in good health and CMV-seronegative. CDR3 region: CASSPGGGVASRYTF. The CDR3 region has the DNA TGTGCCAGCAGCCCCGGCGGGGGCGTAGCAAGTCGCTACACCTTC.